This T cell receptor beta chain was captured by sequencing in a study of regulatory T cells in long-lasting Graves disease. Time point in this sample: persistent/refractory GD, antithyroid drugs over 5 years with positive TRAb. From PBMCs, RNA was extracted and then used to make the TCR library. EDTA tubes received approximately 9.8 milliliters of drawn peripheral blood. As regards this clonotype: The antigen remains undetermined.

Study observations and caveats: Persistent disease favored TRBV28, TRBJ1-2 and TRBJ2-5.

CDR3 length: 14 residues. CDR1 is SGDLS and CDR2 is YYNGEE in the germline V gene. Between the trimmed V and J ends, which lost 1 base and 0 bases, there was a span of 7 bases. Arm-PCR of CDR3 regions and iRepertoire HTBI primers were the basis on which TCR beta libraries were built. Each CDR3 protein gets one entry after TCRdb re-called the multiplex PCR reads with MiXCR. The sample holds about 660,000 distinct CDR3 sequences, around 30% seen once. The specimen was peripheral blood mononuclear cells (PBMCs), collected when the disease was refractory, from a patient treated with antithyroid drugs. The sequence was obtained from a female donor with Graves disease. The chain uses TRBV9 and TRBJ1-2; D not resolved. The CDR3 spells CASSVLGTNYGYTF. The CDR3 nucleotides are TGTGCCAGCAGCGTACTGGGAACTAACTATGGCTACACCTTC.